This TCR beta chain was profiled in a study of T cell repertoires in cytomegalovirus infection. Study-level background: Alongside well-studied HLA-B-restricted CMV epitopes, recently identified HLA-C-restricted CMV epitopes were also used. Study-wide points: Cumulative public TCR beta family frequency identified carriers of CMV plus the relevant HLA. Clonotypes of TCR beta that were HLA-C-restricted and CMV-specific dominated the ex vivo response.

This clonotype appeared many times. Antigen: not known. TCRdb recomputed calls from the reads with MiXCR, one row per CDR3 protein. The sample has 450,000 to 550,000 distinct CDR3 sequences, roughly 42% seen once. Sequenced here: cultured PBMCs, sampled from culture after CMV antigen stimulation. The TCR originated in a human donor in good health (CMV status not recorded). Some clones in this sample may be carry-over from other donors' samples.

The CDR3 sequence: CASSLGLAIYNEQFF. The CDR3 DNA follows: TGTGCCAGCAGCTTAGGGCTAGCGATCTACAATGAGCAGTTCTTC. This chain uses TRBV7-2 with TRBJ2-1; TRBD2 is a possible D gene (6 bases). V lost 1 base, J lost 3 bases, and 10 bases lay in between. Germline loops: CDR1 SGHTA, CDR2 FQGNSA. The CDR3 is made up of 15 amino acids.